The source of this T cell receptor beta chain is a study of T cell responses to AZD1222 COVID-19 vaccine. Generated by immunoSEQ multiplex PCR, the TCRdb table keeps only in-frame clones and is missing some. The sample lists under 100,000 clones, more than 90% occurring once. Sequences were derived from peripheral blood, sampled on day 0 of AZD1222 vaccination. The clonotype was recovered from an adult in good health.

The CDR3, as DNA: TGTGCCACCAAGTCTGGAGGGGACAATCAGCCCCAGCATTTT. This translates into CATKSGGDNQPQHF. V usage is TRBV2 and J usage is TRBJ1-5; tentative D call: TRBD1 (5 bases). Germline CDR1 is SNHLY and CDR2 is FYNNEI. V shed 10 bases and J shed 3 bases, with 16 bases lying between them. The CDR3 has 14 residues.